This T cell receptor (beta chain) was identified in a study of metastatic and nonmetastatic thyroid tumors. Study overall: Patients with malignant and benign thyroid disease provided blood and tumor or nodule tissue, whose repertoires were compared.

Authors' data handling: A papillary thyroid cancer distant-metastasis classifier was built from CDR3 differences across clinicopathological groups. TCRdb re-clonotyped the PCR reads via MiXCR. The V and J calls were not made by the authors but by TCRdb's processing. The table has approximately 5,900 clones, 25% seen once. Before thyroid surgery, none of the patients had received any treatment. V dropped 1 base and J dropped 2 bases, with 9 bases sitting between them. CDR1 and CDR2 from the germline V gene are MGHRA and YSYEKL. The CDR3 loop spans 14 amino acids. General study points: Patients with malignant thyroid tumors reportedly had significantly higher TCR beta diversity than those with benign nodules, in blood and tumor.

As regards this clone: Antigen unknown.

Sequencing input: adjacent normal tissue. This rearrangement joins TRBV4-1 to TRBJ2-7; D remains ambiguous. This TCR came from a male donor with papillary thyroid cancer or a benign thyroid nodule (not recorded which). Some clones in this sample may be carry-over from other donors' samples. The CDR3 here is CASSQAQGPYEQYF. The CDR3 bases are TGCGCCAGCAGCCAAGCCCAAGGACCCTACGAGCAGTACTTC.